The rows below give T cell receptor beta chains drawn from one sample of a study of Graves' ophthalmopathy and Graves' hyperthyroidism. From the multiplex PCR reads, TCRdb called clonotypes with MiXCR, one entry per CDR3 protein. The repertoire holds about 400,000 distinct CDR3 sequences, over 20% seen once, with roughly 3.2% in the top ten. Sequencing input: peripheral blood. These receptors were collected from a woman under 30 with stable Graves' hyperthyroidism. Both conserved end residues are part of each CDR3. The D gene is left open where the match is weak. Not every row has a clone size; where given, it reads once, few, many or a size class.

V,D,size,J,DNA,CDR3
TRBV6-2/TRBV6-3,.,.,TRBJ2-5,TGTGCCAGCAAAAACCGGGACATGGGAGCGTGGACGGAGTACTTC,CASKNRDMGAWTEYF
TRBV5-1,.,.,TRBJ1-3,TGCGCCAGCAGCTTCGGGGGTTTGGCTGGAAACACCATATATTTT,CASSFGGLAGNTIYF
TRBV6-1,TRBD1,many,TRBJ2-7,TGTGCCAGCAGGCGCGGACAGGTCTACGAGCAGTACTTC,CASRRGQVYEQYF
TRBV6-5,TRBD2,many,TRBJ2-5,TGTGCCAGCAGTTATGGGCGGGGGGGGGAGGAAGAGACCCAGTACTTC,CASSYGRGGEEETQYF
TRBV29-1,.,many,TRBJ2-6,TGCAGCGTTGAACGCAGTGGGATCTCTGGGGCCAACGTCCTGACTTTC,CSVERSGISGANVLTF
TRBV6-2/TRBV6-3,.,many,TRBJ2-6,TGTGCCAGCAACAGGGCTGAAGGGACTGGGGCCAACGTCCTGACTTTC,CASNRAEGTGANVLTF
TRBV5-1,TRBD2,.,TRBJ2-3,TGCGCCAGCAACTCCGGGACTAGCGGGAGGACAGATACGCAGTATTTT,CASNSGTSGRTDTQYF
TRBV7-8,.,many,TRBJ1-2,TGTGCCACCTCCGGTCGGGTCCCGTTTGATAACTATGGCTACACCTTC,CATSGRVPFDNYGYTF
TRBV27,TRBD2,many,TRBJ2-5,TGTGCCAGCAGTCCCGGACTAGCCTCAGAGACCCAGTACTTC,CASSPGLASETQYF
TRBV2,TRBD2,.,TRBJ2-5,TGTGCCAGCGGGGGGACTAGCAGCGTTCAAGAGACCCAGTACTTC,CASGGTSSVQETQYF
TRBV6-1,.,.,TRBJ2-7,TGTGCCAGCAGTGAACTCCCGGGCAGGAGGGCCCGCGAGCAGTACTTC,CASSELPGRRAREQYF
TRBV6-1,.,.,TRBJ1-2,TGTACCAGCAGTGAAGTCGGGCCCGGCTACACCTTC,CTSSEVGPGYTF
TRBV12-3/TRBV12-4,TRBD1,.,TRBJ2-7,TGTGCCAGCAGTTTCGGACAGGGGACGTGGGAGCAGTACTTC,CASSFGQGTWEQYF
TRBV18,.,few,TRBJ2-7,TGTGCCAGCTCACCACCCCGGGGACAAGTATACTCCTACGAGCAGTACTTC,CASSPPRGQVYSYEQYF
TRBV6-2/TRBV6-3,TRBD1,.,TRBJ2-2,TGTGCCAGCATGGGGAGCAGGGGGCGCCCCGGGGAGCTGTTTTTT,CASMGSRGRPGELFF
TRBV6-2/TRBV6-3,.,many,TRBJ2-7,TGTGCCAGCAGTTATTTGAGTTGGCACGAGCAGTACTTC,CASSYLSWHEQYF
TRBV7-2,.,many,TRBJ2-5,TGTGCCAGCAGCCGACAAGGGACGAAAGAGACCCAGTACTTC,CASSRQGTKETQYF
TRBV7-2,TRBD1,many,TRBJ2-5,TGTGCCAGCAGCGCGGGACAGGGAACCTTCCAAGAGACCCAGTACTTC,CASSAGQGTFQETQYF
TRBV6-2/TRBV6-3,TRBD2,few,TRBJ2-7,TGTGCCTGCACTAGCGGGAGACCCTACGAGCAGTACTTC,CACTSGRPYEQYF
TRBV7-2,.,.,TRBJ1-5,TGTGCCAGCAGCGTCGGACTTCCTAGCAATCAGCCCCAGCATTTT,CASSVGLPSNQPQHF
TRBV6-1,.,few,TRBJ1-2,TGTGCCAGCAGTCCCCTCTTAGGTAGTGGCTACACCTTC,CASSPLLGSGYTF
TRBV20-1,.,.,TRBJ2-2,TGCAGTGCTAGAGATGTGCGAGAGGGGGGGACCGGGGAGCTGTGTTTT,CSARDVREGGTGELCF
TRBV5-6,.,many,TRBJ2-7,TGTGCCAGCAGCCTGGGACTTGAGCAGTACTTC,CASSLGLEQYF
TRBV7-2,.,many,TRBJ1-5,TGTGCCAGCAGCCTCCGAGGACTTGGCAATCAGCCCCAGCATTTT,CASSLRGLGNQPQHF
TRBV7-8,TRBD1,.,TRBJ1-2,TGTGCCAGCAGCCTGGACAGGGATGGCTACACCTTC,CASSLDRDGYTF
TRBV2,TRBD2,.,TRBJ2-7,TGTGCCAGTACCCCTGGGGCGGGGGGAACCTACGAGCAGTACTTC,CASTPGAGGTYEQYF
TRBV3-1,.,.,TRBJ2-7,TGTGCCAGCAGCCAAGGTGTCGCAGACTCCTACGAGCAGTACTTC,CASSQGVADSYEQYF
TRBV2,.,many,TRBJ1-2,TGTGCCAGCAGTGACCGGCTCTCGGGACACGGCCTGTATGGCTACACCTTC,CASSDRLSGHGLYGYTF
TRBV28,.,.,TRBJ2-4,TGTGCCAGCAGTTTCCTCGGCATTCAGTACTTC,CASSFLGIQYF
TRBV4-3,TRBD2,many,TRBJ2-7,TGCGCCAGCAGCCAGACGACTAGCGGGAGGGTCGAGCAGTACTTC,CASSQTTSGRVEQYF
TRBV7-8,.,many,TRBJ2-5,TGTGCCAGCAGCCTCAGACAGGCAGAGACCCAGTACTTC,CASSLRQAETQYF
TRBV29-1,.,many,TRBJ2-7,TGCAGCGTTGTGGCTTCCGAGCAGTACTTC,CSVVASEQYF
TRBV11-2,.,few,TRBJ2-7,TGTGCCAGCAGCTCTGTACAGGGAAGGACCTACGAGCAGTACTTC,CASSSVQGRTYEQYF
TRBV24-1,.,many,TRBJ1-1,TGTGCCACCAGTGATGGTCCCGGGAGGAACACTGAAGCTTTCTTT,CATSDGPGRNTEAFF
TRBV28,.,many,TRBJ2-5,TGTGCCAGCAGTCCCGGGGGTAGCGGAGAGACCCAGTACTTC,CASSPGGSGETQYF